The clone carrying this T cell receptor (beta chain) has a single count. The target antigen is unknown. The entry originates in a study of T cell responses to AZD1222 COVID-19 vaccine. Overall study results and limits: White British people made up most donors, females outnumbered males, and clonal diversity was possibly underestimated. An increase in Spike-specific TCR breadth and depth was observed after two AZD1222 doses.

Trimming left V 0 bases short and J 5 bases short, with 20 bases between. The CDR3 covers 17 residues. Germline V gives CDR1 LGHDT, CDR2 YNNKEL (reference sequence). The data were produced by immunoSEQ multiplex PCR, yet TCRdb's version contains in-frame clones alone and is incomplete. The table includes 150,000 to 200,000 clones, about 90% detected once. This material consisted of peripheral blood, taken 28 days after the second AZD1222 dose. The clonotype originates from an adult who received the AZD1222 COVID-19 vaccine. The J gene is TRBJ2-7, the V gene TRBV3-1 (or the pseudogene TRBV3-2); D call uncertain. Here the CDR3 DNA reads TGTGCCAGCAGCCAAGACAAACCCGCCCGAACCCCGGACGAGCAGTACTTC. Its translation is CASSQDKPARTPDEQYF.